These 31 T cell receptor beta chains originate from one sample sequenced in a study of T cell repertoires in cytomegalovirus infection. These TCRs' antigens remain unknown. TCRdb fed the reads into MiXCR, producing one record per CDR3 protein. The sample includes about 110,000 distinct CDR3 sequences, around 28% seen only once; the top ten take 81%. Sample: CD8+ T cells from cultured PBMCs, taken from culture after CMV antigen stimulation. The receptors shown here come from a human donor in good health (CMV status not recorded). Some clones in this sample may be carry-over from other donors' samples.

This clonotype was recorded many times. This chain links TRBV7-2 with TRBJ2-2; D unresolved. Trimming removed 2 bases from V and 5 bases from J, with 18 bases in between. The CDR3 runs to 17 residues. The germline V gene has CDR1 SGHTA and CDR2 FQGNSA. The CDR3 spells CASSLPGPGVRTGELFF. CDR3 bases: TGTGCCAGCAGCTTACCCGGGCCTGGGGTCCGGACCGGGGAGCTGTTTTTT.

This clonotype appeared many times. The V gene is TRBV12-3 or TRBV12-4, the J gene TRBJ2-5; TRBD2 agrees at 7 bases. J gave up 5 bases and V 6 bases, and 12 bases lay outside the gene matches. The CDR3 extends over 15 amino acids. The CDR3 nucleotides are TGTGCCAGCAGCCAACCCGGGGGGACCGGGGAGACCCAGTACTTC. It is translated as CASSQPGGTGETQYF.

The chain is built from TRBV20-1 and TRBJ1-2; D is possibly TRBD1 (6 bases). V shed 5 bases and J shed 4 bases, with 20 bases lying between them. The CDR3 has 15 residues. Germline CDR1 DFQATT, CDR2 SNEGSKA (reference sequence). Here the CDR3 DNA reads TGCAGTGCTCTTCTCCGGGACATCGCCATCTATGGCTACACCTTC. The encoded protein is CSALLRDIAIYGYTF.

This clonotype was seen at least ten times. This chain uses TRBV19 with TRBJ1-1; 8 bases agree with TRBD1. Germline-derived CDR1 and CDR2 are LNHDA and SQIVND (reference sequence). This CDR3 is built from 15 residues. V dropped 0 bases and J dropped 5; count of bases not matched to a gene: 5. The CDR3 nucleotides are TGTGCCAGTAGTATAGATGACAGGGGAAATACTGAAGCTTTCTTT. It codes for CASSIDDRGNTEAFF.

The chain recombines TRBV6-1 with TRBJ1-1, with a tentative D call TRBD1 (6 bases). The CDR3 has 13 amino acids. V lost 7 bases, J lost 4 bases, and 13 bases lay in between. Germline CDR1 and CDR2: MNHNS and SASEGT. In DNA, the CDR3 is TGTGCCAGCAAAGTCACAGGGACCACTGAAGCTTTCTTT. Residues: CASKVTGTTEAFF.

This clonotype turned up a few times. The rearrangement uses TRBV28 and TRBJ2-7; the D call may be TRBD1 or TRBD2 (5 bases each). Germline V gene data show CDR1 as MDHEN and CDR2 as SYDVKM. Trimming removed 4 bases at V and 1 base at J, with 14 bases between. The CDR3 contains 15 residues. As DNA, the CDR3 is TGTGCCAGCAGTTCCGGAAGGGACCCATCCTACGAGCAGTACTTC. It is translated as CASSSGRDPSYEQYF.

The chain has TRBV27 and TRBJ2-1; D gene unclear. The germline V gene encodes CDR1 MNHEY and CDR2 SMNVEV (reference sequence). This CDR3 comprises 13 residues. The germline V and J ends were trimmed by 5 bases and 3 bases, with 8 bases remaining between them. The DNA of the CDR3 is TGTGCCAGCAGTGTGTACCTCTACAATGAGCAGTTCTTC. This sequence encodes CASSVYLYNEQFF.

A few counts support this clonotype. V usage is TRBV27 and J usage is TRBJ1-1; maybe TRBD1 (6 bases). The V end lost 2 bases, the J end lost 4 bases, and 8 bases lay between the germline ends. The CDR3 has 13 amino acids. The V gene's germline CDR1 is MNHEY and CDR2 SMNVEV (reference sequence). CDR3 in DNA: TGTGCCAGCAGTTTACAGGGGAGCACTGAAGCTTTCTTT. Residues: CASSLQGSTEAFF.

This clonotype has only a few counts. The chain couples TRBV5-6 to TRBJ2-1; 10 nucleotides align to TRBD2. The germline V gene encodes CDR1 SGHDT and CDR2 YYEEEE. The junction had 7 bases not matched to a gene; V was cut back by 2 bases and J by 5 bases. The CDR3 covers 16 residues. CDR3 sequence: CASSFTLAGVDNEQFF. The CDR3, as DNA: TGTGCCAGCAGCTTCACCCTAGCGGGGGTTGACAATGAGCAGTTCTTC.

At least ten counts were recorded for this clonotype. This CDR3 is CASSSDGRDTF. In DNA form, the CDR3 reads TGTGCCAGCAGCTCGGACGGGCGAGACACCTTC. V usage is TRBV7-9 and J usage is TRBJ1-2; D is undetermined. The length of the CDR3 is 11 residues. Germline CDR1 and CDR2: SEHNR and FQNEAQ (reference sequence). V lost 4 bases, J lost 12 bases, and 12 bases lay in between.

Many counts were recorded for this clonotype. The chain has TRBV7-9 and TRBJ1-1; possibly TRBD1 for D (5 bases). The V end lost 5 bases, the J end lost 0 bases, and 13 bases lay between the germline ends. Germline V CDR1 and CDR2: SEHNR, FQNEAQ (reference sequence). This CDR3 has 15 amino acids. CDR3 in amino acids: CASSATGSMNTEAFF. DNA for the CDR3: TGTGCCAGCAGCGCTACAGGATCAATGAACACTGAAGCTTTCTTT.

The chain joins TRBV4-1 to TRBJ1-2; D call uncertain. The CDR3 has 13 residues. With 0 bases removed from V and 8 bases from J, the gap between germline ends came to 10 bases. CDR1 and CDR2 (germline): MGHRA, YSYEKL. CDR3 in amino acids: CASSQDPVPGYTF. Here the CDR3 DNA reads TGCGCCAGCAGCCAAGATCCGGTCCCCGGCTACACCTTC.

This clonotype was detected many times. The rearrangement links TRBV28 to TRBJ2-1, with D uncertain. V was trimmed by 4 bases and J by 3 bases, leaving 7 bases between them. CDR1 MDHEN and CDR2 SYDVKM come from the germline V gene. The CDR3 covers 13 residues. In DNA form, the CDR3 reads TGTGCCAGCAGTTCACCCGACTACAATGAGCAGTTCTTC. Translation gives CASSSPDYNEQFF. The full variable domain, completed using reference TRBV28 and TRBJ2-1, is DVKVTQSSRYLVKRTGEKVFLECVQDMDHENMFWYRQDPGLGLRLIYFSYDVKMKEKGDIPEGYSVSREKKERFSLILESASTNQTSMYLCASSSPDYNEQFFGPGTRLTVL.

This clonotype appeared many times. The chain is built from TRBV7-6 and TRBJ2-7; D is perhaps TRBD1 or TRBD2 (5 bases each). Germline CDR1 is SGHVS and CDR2 is FNYEAQ. This CDR3 spans 14 amino acids. Trimming pared 5 bases from V and 2 bases from J, leaving 13 bases between. The CDR3 protein is CASSPGTDPYEQYF. CDR3 in DNA: TGTGCCAGCAGCCCGGGGACGGACCCCTACGAGCAGTACTTC. The whole variable domain, filled in from reference TRBV7-6 and TRBJ2-7, reads GAGVSQSPRYKVTKRGQDVALRCDPISGHVSLYWYRQALGQGPEFLTYFNYEAQQDKSGLPNDRFSAERPEGSISTLTIQRTEQRDSAMYRCASSPGTDPYEQYFGPGTRLTVT.

This clonotype has ten or more counts. The CDR3 coding sequence is TGTGCCAGCAGCCAAGAGTTGACTAGCGGGGGCCAAGAGACCCAGTACTTC. Protein sequence: CASSQELTSGGQETQYF. The rearrangement joins TRBV4-2 to TRBJ2-5; 12 bases line up with TRBD2. V lost 0 bases, J lost 1 base, and 3 bases stayed unmatched. Germline V lookup: CDR1 LGHNA, CDR2 YNFKEQ. The CDR3 contains 17 residues.

This clonotype was observed many times. This chain links TRBV28 with TRBJ2-7; the D is unclear. The CDR3 has 13 amino acids. V was shortened by 3 bases and J by 2 bases, with 8 bases between the two germline ends. Germline CDR1 MDHEN, CDR2 SYDVKM. The CDR3 reads CASSFNSPYEQYF. The CDR3 DNA reads TGTGCCAGCAGTTTCAACTCCCCCTACGAGCAGTACTTC.

This clonotype was found many times. The V call is TRBV7-8, the J call TRBJ2-7; TRBD2 might be the D (7 bases). V lost 1 base and J 0 bases, leaving 10 bases between the germline ends. This CDR3 region has 15 residues. Germline values: CDR1 SGHVS, CDR2 FQNEAQ. CDR3 sequence reads: CASSLEGGSSYEQYF. CDR3 bases: TGTGCCAGCAGCTTAGAGGGGGGGAGCTCCTACGAGCAGTACTTC.

The rearrangement joins TRBV5-5 to TRBJ1-2; tentatively, D is TRBD1 (5 bases). In germline, CDR1 is SGHKS, CDR2 YYEKEE (reference sequence). The CDR3 loop spans 17 amino acids. V lost 0 bases, J lost 4 bases, and 19 bases lay in between. The CDR3 is CASSLEHRMGPIYGYTF. As DNA, the CDR3 is TGTGCCAGCAGCTTGGAGCACAGGATGGGCCCTATCTATGGCTACACCTTC. The full variable domain, its missing parts supplied by reference TRBV5-5 and TRBJ1-2, is DAGVTQSPTHLIKTRGQQVTLRCSPISGHKSVSWYQQVLGQGPQFIFQYYEKEERGRGNFPDRFSARQFPNYSSELNVNALLLGDSALYLCASSLEHRMGPIYGYTFGSGTRLTVV.

The chain carries TRBV19 and TRBJ1-5; 8 bases are a match to TRBD1. The V gene end was trimmed by 3 bases and the J gene end by 2 bases; junction bases not matched to a gene: 3. The germline V gene has CDR1 LNHDA and CDR2 SQIVND (reference sequence). This CDR3 spans 15 amino acids. The CDR3: CASSIDRGGNQPQHF. The CDR3 DNA sequence: TGTGCCAGTAGTATCGACAGGGGAGGCAATCAGCCCCAGCATTTT.

V usage is TRBV7-6 and J usage is TRBJ1-2; D might be TRBD1 (5 bases). Germline V CDR1 and CDR2: SGHVS, FNYEAQ. Trimming shortened V by 5 bases and J by 4 bases, and 11 bases separated the two germline ends. CDR3 size: 13 residues. The CDR3 here is CASSPGQFYGYTF. The CDR3 nucleotides are TGTGCCAGCAGCCCAGGACAATTCTATGGCTACACCTTC.

This clonotype was found a few times. V usage is TRBV28 and J usage is TRBJ2-7; 8 bases are shared with TRBD1. Germline CDR1 reads MDHEN; CDR2 reads SYDVKM. V was pared by 6 bases and J by 5 bases, with 12 bases of the junction left unmatched. The CDR3 has 15 amino acids. CDR3 loop: CASSPEVQGAHEQYF. The DNA of the CDR3 is TGTGCCAGCAGCCCCGAAGTGCAGGGGGCCCACGAGCAGTACTTC.

This clonotype appeared a few times. This sequence joins TRBV7-9 and TRBJ2-3, with 7 nucleotides matching TRBD2. CDR3 length: 14 residues. From germline, CDR1 is SEHNR and CDR2 FQNEAQ (reference sequence). V lost 1 base and J lost 6; bases outside the gene matches: 4. CDR3 in DNA: TGTGCCAGCAGCTTAGGATTTAGCGGGGATACGCAGTATTTT. Its protein product is CASSLGFSGDTQYF.

This clonotype was detected only a few times. The DNA is left out, because the CDR3 cannot be placed on it with certainty; the CDR3 is given as TCRdb lists it. The chain links TRBV12-3 or TRBV12-4 to TRBJ1-2; the table gives TRBD1 as D, unverified against the DNA. The CDR3 is 14 amino acids long, termini counted. The CDR3 is CASSFGAGVYGYTF.

This clonotype has just one count. The chain uses TRBV4-1 and TRBJ1-6; weak D call: TRBD1 (5 bases). In germline, CDR1 is MGHRA, CDR2 YSYEKL. The CDR3 loop spans 14 amino acids. The V and J ends lost 1 base and 9 bases respectively, with 10 bases between them. CDR3 nucleotides: TGCGCCAGCAGCCAAGGTGGGGGAGGTTCACCCCTCCACTTT. This gives the protein CASSQGGGGSPLHF.

This clonotype was counted between two and nine times. This rearrangement joins TRBV7-6 to TRBJ2-1; TRBD2 matches 8 bases. The CDR3 extends over 15 amino acids. Germline V gives CDR1 SGHVS, CDR2 FNYEAQ. The J segment lost 2 bases and the V segment lost 1 base, leaving 1 base of the junction unmatched. CDR3 nucleotides: TGTGCCAGCAGCTTAGGAGCGGGGGCCTACAATGAGCAGTTCTTC. Its protein is CASSLGAGAYNEQFF.

This clonotype was seen a single time. The chain links TRBV7-8 to TRBJ2-5, with 11 bases identical to TRBD2. Germline CDR1 and CDR2: SGHVS and FQNEAQ. Unmatched junction bases numbered 7, after V lost 5 bases and J lost 2 bases. The CDR3 runs to 16 residues. In nucleotides, the CDR3 is TGTGCCAGCAGCCCTACTAGCGGGGGTGTGCAAGAGACCCAGTACTTC. Translating gives CASSPTSGGVQETQYF.

This clonotype was observed a handful of times. This rearrangement joins TRBV10-2 to TRBJ1-1, with a possible D match to TRBD1 (6 bases). CDR1 is WSHSY, CDR2 SAAADI, per germline. Trimming took 6 bases from V and 4 from J, leaving 12 bases between them. CDR3 length: 13 amino acids. This CDR3 reads CASSEGGSTEAFF. The DNA of the CDR3 is TGCGCCAGCAGCGAGGGGGGGAGCACTGAAGCTTTCTTT.

This clonotype was observed at least ten times. The CDR3 spells CASSPGTSGFQETQYF. CDR3 DNA: TGTGCCAGCAGCCCCGGGACTAGCGGGTTTCAAGAGACCCAGTACTTC. This chain connects TRBV6-5 to TRBJ2-5; 12 bases are a match to TRBD2. Germline trimming cut 6 bases from V and 2 bases from J; bases unmatched to any gene: 7. Germline V gene sequence: CDR1 MNHEY, CDR2 SVGAGI. The CDR3 loop spans 16 amino acids.

This chain uses TRBV2 with TRBJ2-5, with 9 bases aligning to TRBD1. The CDR3 runs 15 residues. V dropped 6 bases and J dropped 5; count of bases not matched to a gene: 10. The germline CDR1 and CDR2 sequences are SNHLY and FYNNEI. The CDR3 sequence is CASSEDRGTAETQYF. The CDR3 DNA sequence: TGTGCCAGCAGCGAGGACAGGGGAACAGCGGAGACCCAGTACTTC.

This clonotype was counted a few times. This chain connects TRBV19 to TRBJ2-3; the D gene is possibly TRBD2 (6 bases). Between the trimmed V and J ends, which lost 10 bases and 1 base, there was a span of 21 bases. The length of the CDR3 is 16 residues. In germline, CDR1 is LNHDA, CDR2 SQIVND (reference sequence). The CDR3 loop reads CATFRGGAGRTDTQYF. The CDR3 bases are TGTGCCACCTTTCGGGGCGGGGCAGGGCGCACAGATACGCAGTATTTT.

This clonotype was seen only a few times. This chain joins TRBV7-6 and TRBJ2-3, with a tentative D call TRBD1 (5 bases). V gave up 5 bases and J gave up 0 bases, with 9 bases separating them. The CDR3 has 14 amino acids. Germline V CDR1 and CDR2: SGHVS, FNYEAQ. CDR3 sequence: CASSQTGSTDTQYF. The CDR3 DNA reads TGTGCCAGCAGCCAAACAGGTAGCACAGATACGCAGTATTTT.